These 14 T cell receptor beta chains share one sample of origin, sequenced in a study of persistence of HIV-infected CD4 T cells (dated by TCRdb to the early 2020s). Which antigens these TCRs recognize remains unknown. This specimen's treatment or condition label, per the study, means: suppressive antiretroviral therapy. As a nonspecific positive control representing the CD4+ T cell repertoire, cells were stimulated with anti-CD3/anti-CD28 magnetic beads. Responding CD4+ T cells were sorted on the basis of upregulation of both CD40 ligand and CD69. TCRbeta repertoires were sequenced from genomic DNA with the immunoSEQ hsTCRB assay version 4 in survey mode. Entries here come from immuneACCESS through TCRdb and include only in-frame sequences with V and J called. Some clones fail to appear in such tables; in the studies checked, an unresolved V gene covers under half of the shortfall, and the cause of the remainder is unknown. The sample profile shows 35,000 to 50,000 clones; about 89% of them were found once. The ten largest account for 1.8% of the sample.

The sample consisted of CD4+ T cells sorted from PBMCs after approximately 19-hour stimulation, taken from a patient who received antiretroviral therapy. Read against the paper, the sample's cell subset or site label means: CD40L+CD69+ CD4 T cells responding to anti-CD3/anti-CD28 beads, representing the overall repertoire. The receptors stem from an adult man with HIV who was CMV-seropositive.

The chain carries TRBV28 and TRBJ2-7; possibly TRBD1 for D (5 bases). Trimming left V 2 bases short and J 3 bases short, with 8 bases between. The CDR3 is 13 amino acids. CDR1 and CDR2 (germline): MDHEN, SYDVKM. The CDR3 loop reads CASSLAGNYEQYF. CDR3 in DNA: TGTGCCAGCAGTTTAGCAGGGAACTACGAGCAGTACTTC.

This clone appeared once. This sequence joins TRBV27 and TRBJ1-5; 7 positions match TRBD1. Germline V CDR1 and CDR2: MNHEY, SMNVEV (reference sequence). V shed 2 bases and J 0 bases; nucleotides not matched to a gene: 1. The CDR3 runs to 15 residues. CDR3: CASSLNRGSNQPQHF. CDR3 nucleotide sequence: TGTGCCAGCAGTTTAAACAGGGGTAGCAATCAGCCCCAGCATTTT.

The genes are TRBV2 and TRBJ2-5; tentatively, D is TRBD2 (6 bases). Germline V gives CDR1 SNHLY, CDR2 FYNNEI. The CDR3 runs to 14 residues. With 8 bases removed from V and 2 bases from J, the gap between germline ends came to 15 bases. The CDR3, as DNA: TGTGCCAGCGCCGCCGGGAGCCGACAAGAGACCCAGTACTTC. This translates into CASAAGSRQETQYF. Full variable domain (missing parts from reference TRBV2 and TRBJ2-5): EPEVTQTPSHQVTQMGQEVILRCVPISNHLYFYWYRQILGQKVEFLVSFYNNEISEKSEIFDDQFSVERPDGSNFTLKIRSTKLEDSAMYFCASAAGSRQETQYFGPGTRLLVL.

V usage is TRBV28 and J usage is TRBJ1-5; 9 bases are a match to TRBD1. The CDR3 contains 17 residues. Germline V gives CDR1 MDHEN, CDR2 SYDVKM. The trim removed 6 bases at V and 0 bases at J, leaving 9 bases unmatched. CDR3 bases: TGTGCCAGCAGGCTTGACAGGGGGGGGTATAGCAATCAGCCCCAGCATTTT. As protein: CASRLDRGGYSNQPQHF.

V gene TRBV18 combines with J gene TRBJ2-2; no firm D call. The CDR3 extends over 16 amino acids. The V end was cut by 3 bases, the J end by 1 base, with 12 bases between. CDR1 is KGHSH and CDR2 is LQKENI in the germline V gene. CDR3 nucleotide sequence: TGTGCCAGCTCACCGCCGTCCATGAAGAACACCGGGGAGCTGTTTTTT. Encoded protein: CASSPPSMKNTGELFF.

The chain is built from TRBV2 and TRBJ2-2, with 7 bases that match TRBD1. Germline-derived CDR1 and CDR2 are SNHLY and FYNNEI. The CDR3 loop spans 14 amino acids. V lost 6 bases, J lost 3 bases, and 4 bases stayed unmatched. CDR3 sequence reads: CASRGGIHTGELFF. The CDR3 DNA sequence: TGTGCCAGCAGAGGGGGCATACACACCGGGGAGCTGTTTTTT.

The chain recombines TRBV19 with TRBJ2-7; 9 bases are shared with TRBD1. The ends lost 8 bases at V and 1 base at J; junction bases unmatched: 9. Germline values: CDR1 LNHDA, CDR2 SQIVND (reference sequence). CDR3 length: 15 residues. The CDR3: CASCQGDRDSYEQYF. CDR3 bases: TGTGCCAGTTGCCAGGGGGACAGGGATTCCTACGAGCAGTACTTC.

The chain has TRBV29-1 and TRBJ1-2; a weak D match, TRBD1 (5 bases). Germline values: CDR1 SQVTM, CDR2 ANQGSEA. Between the trimmed V and J ends, which lost 4 bases and 3 bases, there was a span of 18 bases. This CDR3 spans 15 amino acids. CDR3 sequence reads: CSVAQGLSIDYGYTF. CDR3 nucleotide sequence: TGCAGCGTTGCCCAGGGATTGAGTATCGACTATGGCTACACCTTC. The full variable domain, its missing parts supplied by reference TRBV29-1 and TRBJ1-2, is SAVISQKPSRDICQRGTSLTIQCQVDSQVTMMFWYRQQPGQSLTLIATANQGSEATYESGFVIDKFPISRPNLTFSTLTVSNMSPEDSSIYLCSVAQGLSIDYGYTFGSGTRLTVV.

This sequence joins TRBV19 and TRBJ1-1; D gene ambiguous. Deletions cut 8 bases from V and 3 bases from J, with 13 bases between. This CDR3 has 13 amino acids. Germline CDR1 and CDR2: LNHDA and SQIVND (reference sequence). The CDR3 DNA is TGTGCCAGTGTAGGGTTGGTGGACACTGAAGCTTTCTTT. Translated, it gives CASVGLVDTEAFF.

V and J are TRBV28 and TRBJ2-2; TRBD1 matches 8 bases. The V gene's germline CDR1 is MDHEN and CDR2 SYDVKM. V was pared by 4 bases and J by 4 bases, with 5 bases of the junction left unmatched. This CDR3 region has 15 residues. CDR3 nucleotide sequence: TGTGCCAGCAGTTCCGGACAGGGACGCACCGGGGAGCTGTTTTTT. Its translation: CASSSGQGRTGELFF.

The chain uses TRBV12-3 or TRBV12-4 and TRBJ1-1; a weak D match, TRBD1 (6 bases). The CDR3 loop spans 12 amino acids. The V and J ends lost 8 bases and 5 bases respectively, with 12 bases between them. Here the CDR3 reads CASGRGWTEAFF. The CDR3 bases are TGTGCCAGCGGCAGGGGTTGGACTGAAGCTTTCTTT.

This clone was counted a single time. The chain is built from TRBV9 and TRBJ1-6; TRBD1 might be the D (6 bases). Looked up from germline, CDR1 is SGDLS and CDR2 is YYNGEE. The CDR3 totals 15 residues. Trimming removed 4 bases at V and 7 bases at J, with 15 bases between. For the CDR3, the DNA is TGTGCCAGCAGCTTCCAACAGGGTGGAAATTCACCCCTCCACTTT. Protein product: CASSFQQGGNSPLHF.

This chain connects TRBV21-1 to TRBJ1-3. TRBV21-1 is designated a pseudogene. CDR3 length: 16 amino acids. CDR3 nucleotides: TGTGCCAGCAGCAAATGGGACGGCCCCTCTGGAAACACCATATATTTT. Protein sequence: CASSKWDGPSGNTIYF.

This clone was recorded a few times. The chain recombines TRBV7-9 with TRBJ1-3; D not certain. Trimming left V 5 bases short and J 2 bases short, with 7 bases between. Germline CDR1 reads SEHNR; CDR2 reads FQNEAQ (reference sequence). CDR3 length equals 13 residues. The CDR3 sequence is CASSVYAGNTIYF. DNA for the CDR3: TGTGCCAGCAGCGTGTATGCTGGAAACACCATATATTTT.